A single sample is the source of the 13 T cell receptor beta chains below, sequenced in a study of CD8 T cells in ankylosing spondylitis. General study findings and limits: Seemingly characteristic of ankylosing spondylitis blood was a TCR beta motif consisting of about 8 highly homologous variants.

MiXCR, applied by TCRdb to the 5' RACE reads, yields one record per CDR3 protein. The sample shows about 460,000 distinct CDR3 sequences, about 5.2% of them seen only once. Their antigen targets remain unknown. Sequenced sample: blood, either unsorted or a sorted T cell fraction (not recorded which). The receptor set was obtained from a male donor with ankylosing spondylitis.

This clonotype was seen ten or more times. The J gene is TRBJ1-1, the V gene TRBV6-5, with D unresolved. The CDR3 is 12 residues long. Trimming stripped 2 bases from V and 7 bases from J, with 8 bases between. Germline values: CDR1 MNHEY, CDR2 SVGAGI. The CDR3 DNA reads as TGTGCCAGCAGTTACAGTGGGCTTGAAGCTTTCTTT. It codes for CASSYSGLEAFF.

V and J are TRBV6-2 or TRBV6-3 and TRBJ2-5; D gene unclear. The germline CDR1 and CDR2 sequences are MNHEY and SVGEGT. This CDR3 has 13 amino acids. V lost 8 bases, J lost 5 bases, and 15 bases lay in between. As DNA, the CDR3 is TGTGCCAGCTTAAGATCCCAATATGAGACCCAGTACTTC. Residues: CASLRSQYETQYF.

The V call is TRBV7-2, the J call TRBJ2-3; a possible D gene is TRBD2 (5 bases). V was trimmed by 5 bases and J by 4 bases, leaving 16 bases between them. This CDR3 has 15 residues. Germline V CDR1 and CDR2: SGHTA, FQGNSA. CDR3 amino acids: CASSPRYRGADTQYF. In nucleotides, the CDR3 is TGTGCCAGCAGCCCCAGGTACCGGGGAGCAGATACGCAGTATTTT.

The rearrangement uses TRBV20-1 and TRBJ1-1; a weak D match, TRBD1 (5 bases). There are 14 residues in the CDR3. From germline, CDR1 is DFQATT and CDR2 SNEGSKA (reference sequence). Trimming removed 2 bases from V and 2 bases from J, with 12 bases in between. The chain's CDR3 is CSARSPGTNTEAFF. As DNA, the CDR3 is TGCAGTGCTAGAAGTCCAGGGACTAACACTGAAGCTTTCTTT.

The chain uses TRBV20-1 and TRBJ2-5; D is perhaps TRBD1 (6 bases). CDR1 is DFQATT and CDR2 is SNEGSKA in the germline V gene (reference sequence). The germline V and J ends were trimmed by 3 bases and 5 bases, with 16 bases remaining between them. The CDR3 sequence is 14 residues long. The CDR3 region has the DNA TGCAGTGCTAGTCCCCCCAGGGGTGGGGAGACCCAGTACTTC. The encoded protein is CSASPPRGGETQYF.

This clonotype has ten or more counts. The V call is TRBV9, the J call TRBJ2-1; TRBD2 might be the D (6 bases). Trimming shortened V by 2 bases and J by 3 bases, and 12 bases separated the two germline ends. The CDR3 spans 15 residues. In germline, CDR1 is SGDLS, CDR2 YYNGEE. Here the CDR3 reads CASSVRLGHYNEQFF. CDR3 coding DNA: TGTGCCAGCAGCGTCCGACTAGGCCACTACAATGAGCAGTTCTTC.

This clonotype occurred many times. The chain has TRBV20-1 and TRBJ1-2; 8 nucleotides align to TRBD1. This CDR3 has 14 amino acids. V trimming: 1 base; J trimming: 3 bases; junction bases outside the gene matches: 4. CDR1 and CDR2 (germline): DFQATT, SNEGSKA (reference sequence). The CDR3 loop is CSARAGGLDYGYTF. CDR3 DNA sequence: TGCAGTGCTAGAGCAGGGGGCTTGGACTATGGCTACACCTTC.

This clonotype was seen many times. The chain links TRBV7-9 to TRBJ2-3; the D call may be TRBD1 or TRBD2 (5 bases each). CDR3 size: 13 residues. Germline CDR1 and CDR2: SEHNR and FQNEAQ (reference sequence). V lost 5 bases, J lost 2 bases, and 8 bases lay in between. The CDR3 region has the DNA TGTGCCAGCAGCCCCGGGACCACAGATACGCAGTATTTT. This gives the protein CASSPGTTDTQYF.

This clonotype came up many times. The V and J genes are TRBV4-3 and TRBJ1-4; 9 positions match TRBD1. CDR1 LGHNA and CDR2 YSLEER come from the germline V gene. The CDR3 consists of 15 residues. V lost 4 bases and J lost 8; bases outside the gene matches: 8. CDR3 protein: CASSRYRGRGEKLFF. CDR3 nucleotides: TGCGCCAGCAGCCGATACAGGGGGCGCGGGGAAAAACTGTTTTTT.

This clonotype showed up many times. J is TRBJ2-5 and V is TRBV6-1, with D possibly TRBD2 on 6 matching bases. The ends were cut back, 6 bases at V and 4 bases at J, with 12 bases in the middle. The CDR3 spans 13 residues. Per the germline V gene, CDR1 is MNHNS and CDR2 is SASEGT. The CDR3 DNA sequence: TGTGCCAGCAGGATGGGGGGAGCAGAGACCCAGTACTTC. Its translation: CASRMGGAETQYF.

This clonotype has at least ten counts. The DNA of the CDR3 is TGCGCCAGCAGCTCCGAGGGGAGTTGGGAAAAACTGTTTTTT. Its translation is CASSSEGSWEKLFF. The chain couples TRBV5-1 to TRBJ1-4, with D perhaps matching TRBD1 (5 bases). V dropped 3 bases and J dropped 8 bases, with 14 bases sitting between them. The CDR3 length is 14 residues. Germline V gives CDR1 SGHRS, CDR2 YFSETQ.

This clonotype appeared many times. The CDR3 protein is CASSDVGRRRGTEAFF. The CDR3 DNA reads TGCGCCAGCAGCGATGTGGGCCGAAGGAGGGGCACTGAAGCTTTCTTT. V is TRBV4-1 and J is TRBJ1-1; tentative D call: TRBD1 (5 bases). The CDR3 runs 16 residues. CDR1 is MGHRA and CDR2 is YSYEKL in the germline V gene. Trimming pared 5 bases from V and 4 bases from J, leaving 20 bases between.

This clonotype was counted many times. The CDR3 reads CASGRRNTEAFF. The CDR3 DNA follows: TGTGCCAGCGGCCGGAGGAACACTGAAGCTTTCTTT. The chain joins TRBV7-2 to TRBJ1-1; D call uncertain. CDR3 length: 12 amino acids. Trimming shortened V by 8 bases and J by 1 base, and 8 bases separated the two germline ends. Per germline, CDR1 SGHTA and CDR2 FQGNSA.